This T cell receptor beta chain emerged from a study of blood T cell repertoires in COVID-19. Study-level information: The United States, Italy and Spain were the sources of the acute and convalescent COVID-19 samples.

Trimming cost V 1 base and J 10 bases, with 10 bases left between them. The length of the CDR3 is 13 residues. CDR1 SEHNR and CDR2 FQNEAQ come from the germline V gene (reference sequence). Here immunoSEQ multiplex PCR was the method, and the copy in TCRdb shows in-frame clones only, minus some. The sample gives roughly 360,000 clones, around 87% of which show up once; about 1.5% is in the top ten. The sequenced sample was PBMCs or T cells enriched from blood (not recorded which). This chain links TRBV7-9 with TRBJ1-4, with D unclear. This TCR derives from a man aged 30-40 years who had recovered from COVID-19. CDR3 nucleotides: TGTGCCAGCAGCTTAGGGGAGGCGGGAAAACTGTTTTTT. This sequence encodes CASSLGEAGKLFF.